A selection of T cell receptor beta chains follows, all from one sample in a study of identical twins. MiXCR was run by TCRdb on the 5' RACE reads, yielding one entry per CDR3 protein. This repertoire shows 640,000 or so distinct CDR3 sequences, 5.5% to 6.5% found once; its top ten account for under 2%. Specimen: naive T cells sorted from blood. The receptors stem from a young man in good health. Each CDR3 is given with its conserved first and last residue.

>15|TRBV5-1|TRBJ1-4
CASRAGSSTNEKLFF
>15|TRBV7-9|TRBJ2-1
CASSLVRAMSNEQFF
>13|TRBV2|TRBJ1-2
CASSSGTTSGYTF
>15|TRBV7-6|TRBJ2-1
CASSARSRVGNEQFF
>16|TRBV5-1|TRBJ2-7
CASSLDGGRGSYEQYF
>18|TRBV4-3|TRBJ1-4
CASSQDQGVSFRDEKLFF
>17|TRBV7-9|TRBJ2-3
CASSTQLGLALPDTQYF
>16|TRBV20-1|TRBJ2-1
CSAASTSGSSYNEQFF
>16|TRBV11-2|TRBJ2-6
CASSSSDRGGANVLTF
>14|TRBV20-1|TRBJ1-1
CSASDGRMNTEAFF
>17|TRBV10-3|TRBJ2-3
CAISESGGLFNTDTQYF
>16|TRBV15|TRBJ2-1
CATSRELAGAYNEQFF
>15|TRBV7-8|TRBJ2-3
CASSPGTGGIDTQYF
>14|TRBV20-1|TRBJ2-3
CSARAAGGADTQYF
>16|TRBV24-1|TRBJ2-1
CATSDLVAGSYNEQFF
>15|TRBV20-1|TRBJ2-3
CSAPRRDSSTDTQYF
>15|TRBV6-5|TRBJ1-1
CASSYSSGWDTEAFF
>15|TRBV7-9|TRBJ2-1
CASSFWGRPVDEQFF
>12|TRBV5-1|TRBJ2-1
CASLSGTHEQFF
>13|TRBV5-1|TRBJ2-3
CASSFPGQDTQYF
>15|TRBV28|TRBJ2-3
CASSLRPQGTDTQYF
>16|TRBV3-1|TRBJ2-1
CASSQDGLAGYNEQFF
>13|TRBV7-2|TRBJ2-7
CASSLSPNYEQYF
>14|TRBV9|TRBJ2-3
CASSVAGYTDTQYF
>16|TRBV13|TRBJ2-1
CASSLVRLARYNEQFF
>15|TRBV5-4|TRBJ2-3
CASSPTGAGTDTQYF
>13|TRBV29-1|TRBJ1-2
CSVPTAANYGYTF
>15|TRBV7-9|TRBJ1-1
CASSPLDRMNTEAFF